The 4 T cell receptor beta chains below all came from one sample that was sequenced in a study of cytomegalovirus exposure and HLA in healthy donors. The method was immunoSEQ multiplex PCR; TCRdb's version includes in-frame clones alone and lacks a portion of them. The repertoire holds approximately 300,000 clones, with roughly 85% as singletons. Input material: PBMCs. The receptors here all came from a woman younger than 35 in good health and CMV-seronegative.

The chain links TRBV5-5 to TRBJ2-3; D unclear. Germline loops: CDR1 SGHKS, CDR2 YYEKEE (reference sequence). Trimming shortened V by 3 bases and J by 3 bases, and 11 bases separated the two germline ends. This CDR3 is 14 amino acids long. CDR3 sequence reads: CASSYQHPTDTQYF. The CDR3 DNA follows: TGTGCCAGCAGCTACCAACACCCGACAGATACGCAGTATTTT.

This chain links TRBV10-3 with TRBJ2-7; 7 positions agree with TRBD2. Unmatched junction bases numbered 6, after V lost 4 bases and J lost 3 bases. The CDR3 runs 14 residues. Germline V gene lookup returns CDR1 ENHRY and CDR2 SYGVKD. CDR3 protein: CAISGRGVDYEQYF. The CDR3 DNA sequence: TGTGCCATCAGTGGACGGGGGGTGGACTACGAGCAGTACTTC.

V gene TRBV19 combines with J gene TRBJ1-5; TRBD1 matches at 7 bases. CDR1 is LNHDA and CDR2 is SQIVND in the germline V gene (reference sequence). With V trimmed by 1 base and J by 6 bases, 3 bases remained unmatched. This CDR3 contains 14 residues. The CDR3 reads CASSIGQGGQPQHF. The CDR3 coding sequence is TGTGCCAGTAGTATAGGGCAGGGGGGTCAGCCCCAGCATTTT.

The V gene is TRBV29-1, the J gene TRBJ1-2; D perhaps matches TRBD1 (5 bases). V lost 6 bases, J lost 4 bases, and 12 bases lay in between. Germline lookup yields CDR1 SQVTM and CDR2 ANQGSEA. The CDR3 contains 12 residues. DNA for the CDR3: TGCAGCGTCCCTCGGGGGTTCTATGGCTACACCTTC. This encodes CSVPRGFYGYTF. The variable domain in full, with the rest retrieved from reference TRBV29-1 and TRBJ1-2, is SAVISQKPSRDICQRGTSLTIQCQVDSQVTMMFWYRQQPGQSLTLIATANQGSEATYESGFVIDKFPISRPNLTFSTLTVSNMSPEDSSIYLCSVPRGFYGYTFGSGTRLTVV.